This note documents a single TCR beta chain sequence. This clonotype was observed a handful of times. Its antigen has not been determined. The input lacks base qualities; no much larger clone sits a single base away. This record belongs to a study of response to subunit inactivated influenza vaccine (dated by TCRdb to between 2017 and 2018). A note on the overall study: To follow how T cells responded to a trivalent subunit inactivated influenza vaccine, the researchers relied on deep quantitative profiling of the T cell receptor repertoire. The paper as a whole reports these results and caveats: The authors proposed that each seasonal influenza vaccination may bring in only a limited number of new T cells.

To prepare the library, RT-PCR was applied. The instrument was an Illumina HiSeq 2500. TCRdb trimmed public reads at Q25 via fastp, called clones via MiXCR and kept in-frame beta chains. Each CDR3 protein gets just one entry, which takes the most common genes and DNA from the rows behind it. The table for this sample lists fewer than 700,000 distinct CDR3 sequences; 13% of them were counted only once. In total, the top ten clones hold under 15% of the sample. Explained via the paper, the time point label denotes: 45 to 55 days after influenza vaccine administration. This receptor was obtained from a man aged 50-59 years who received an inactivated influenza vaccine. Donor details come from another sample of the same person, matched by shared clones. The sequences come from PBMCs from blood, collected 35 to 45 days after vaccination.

The base sequence is TGCGCCAGCCAGGACAGGGCGAACACTGAAGCTTTCTTT. Translated, this gives CASQDRANTEAFF. The chain employs TRBV5-1 and TRBJ1-1; 8 of the junction bases match TRBD1. From its cysteine to its phenylalanine, the CDR3 spans 13 amino acids. Kept here is only the CDR3 DNA, which spans 39 bases and is read in frame from base 1. For this chain, trimming is 7 bases at the V end and 1 base at the J end, and the number of junction bases without a gene match is 3. From the germline V gene, CDR1 is SGHRS and CDR2 is YFSETQ.